The 15 T cell receptor beta chains below were found in one sample sequenced in a study of blood T cell repertoires in COVID-19. Here immunoSEQ multiplex PCR was the method, and the copy in TCRdb shows in-frame clones only, minus some. In the table there are tens of thousands of clones, about nine tenths of which are singletons. Sequencing was performed on peripheral blood. The receptor source for this set is a man between 50 and 59 years old with active COVID-19.

This clone has a handful of counts. At the DNA level, this CDR3 is encoded by other sequences in the same sample as well. The chain uses TRBV7-9 and TRBJ2-7, with TRBD2 matching over 14 bases. This CDR3 region has 18 residues. CDR1 and CDR2 (germline): SEHNR, FQNEAQ (reference sequence). The junction had 5 bases not matched to a gene; V was cut back by 0 bases and J by 1 base. The CDR3 loop reads CASSLAGTSGGLSYEQYF. The CDR3 nucleotides are TGTGCCAGCAGCTTAGCCGGGACTAGCGGGGGCCTTTCCTACGAGCAGTACTTC.

The rearrangement links TRBV12-3 or TRBV12-4 to TRBJ2-5; 13 bases map to TRBD2. This CDR3 contains 13 residues. J gave up 5 bases and V 6 bases, and 0 bases lay outside the gene matches. CDR3 protein: CASRTSGRETQYF. Written as DNA, the CDR3 is TGTGCCAGCAGGACTAGCGGGAGGGAGACCCAGTACTTC.

This clone was seen just once. This chain uses TRBV7-9 with TRBJ2-3; TRBD2 matches at 8 bases. The CDR3 extends over 16 amino acids. Germline values: CDR1 SEHNR, CDR2 FQNEAQ (reference sequence). V dropped 1 base and J dropped 2; count of bases not matched to a gene: 5. The CDR3 loop is CASSLVAGSTTDTQYF. Written as DNA, the CDR3 is TGTGCCAGCAGCTTAGTAGCGGGATCAACCACAGATACGCAGTATTTT.

This sequence joins TRBV28 and TRBJ2-1; D ambiguous. Trimming cost V 6 bases and J 2 bases, with 14 bases left between them. CDR3 size: 15 residues. Germline V lookup: CDR1 MDHEN, CDR2 SYDVKM. CDR3 protein: CASRSGVLPYNEQFF. The CDR3 DNA reads as TGTGCCAGCAGGTCGGGTGTCCTTCCCTACAATGAGCAGTTCTTC.

This clone was observed a few times. The genes are TRBV5-4 and TRBJ2-5; 9 nucleotides align to TRBD1. Trimming at V came to 4 bases and at J to 5 bases, leaving 6 bases not matched to a gene. The CDR3 covers 14 residues. Germline CDR1 reads SGHNT; CDR2 reads YYREEE (reference sequence). The CDR3 DNA follows: TGTGCCAGCAGCGCGGGACAGGGATACGAGACCCAGTACTTC. Encoded protein: CASSAGQGYETQYF.

This chain uses TRBV12-3 or TRBV12-4 with TRBJ1-1; the D is unclear. The CDR3 runs 13 residues. The V end was cut by 7 bases, the J end by 4 bases, with 13 bases between. The CDR3 reads CASTPPRSTEAFF. The DNA for the CDR3 is TGTGCCAGCACCCCCCCCCGGTCCACTGAAGCTTTCTTT.

This clone came up once. This chain uses TRBV19 with TRBJ1-3; 8 nucleotides agree with TRBD1. The V gene's germline CDR1 is LNHDA and CDR2 SQIVND (reference sequence). This CDR3 spans 17 amino acids. V was clipped by 11 bases and J by 0 bases; unmatched bases: 15. The CDR3 here is CAPKGVGQVTSGNTIYF. CDR3 bases: TGTGCCCCTAAGGGGGTGGGACAGGTGACCTCTGGAAACACCATATATTTT.

The chain uses TRBV18 and TRBJ2-7, with 12 bases fitting TRBD2. V shed 4 bases and J 5 bases; nucleotides not matched to a gene: 0. This CDR3 contains 13 residues. Germline assignment: CDR1 KGHSH and CDR2 LQKENI. The CDR3 DNA follows: TGTGCCAGCTCACGACTAGCGGGAGACGAGCAGTACTTC. Translating it yields CASSRLAGDEQYF.

This clone occurred a few times. The rearrangement links TRBV7-9 to TRBJ1-1; possibly TRBD1 for D (5 bases). Trimming left V 1 base short and J 3 bases short, with 12 bases between. Germline CDR1 SEHNR, CDR2 FQNEAQ (reference sequence). CDR3 length: 15 residues. The DNA for the CDR3 is TGTGCCAGCAGCTTAGAGGTAGGGGTATACACTGAAGCTTTCTTT. Translation: CASSLEVGVYTEAFF.

This chain joins TRBV10-3 and TRBJ2-7, with D possibly matching TRBD1 (6 bases). The CDR3 is 14 residues long. The V gene's germline CDR1 is ENHRY and CDR2 SYGVKD. Trimming pared 6 bases from V and 3 bases from J, leaving 15 bases between. The CDR3 region has the DNA TGTGCCATCAGCGCCGGGACAACGAACTACGAGCAGTACTTC. It yields the protein CAISAGTTNYEQYF.

This chain joins TRBV10-2 and TRBJ1-1, with 9 positions matching TRBD1. The CDR3 runs to 13 residues. Trimming at V came to 4 bases and at J to 5 bases, leaving 2 bases not matched to a gene. Germline lookup yields CDR1 WSHSY and CDR2 SAAADI. The CDR3 loop is CASSVTGGTEAFF. DNA for the CDR3: TGCGCCAGCAGTGTGACAGGGGGGACTGAAGCTTTCTTT.

This clone was seen once. This rearrangement joins TRBV27 to TRBJ1-5; the match to TRBD1 covers 7 bases. CDR1 is MNHEY and CDR2 is SMNVEV in the germline V gene (reference sequence). There are 16 residues in the CDR3. With 6 bases clipped from V and 2 bases from J, the junction kept 10 bases outside the gene matches. CDR3 nucleotide sequence: TGTGCCAGCAGGGCTACCAGGGGGAAGGGCAATCAGCCCCAGCATTTT. Translated: CASRATRGKGNQPQHF.

The V and J genes are TRBV27 and TRBJ2-1; 11 nucleotides match TRBD2. There are 18 residues in the CDR3. Per the germline V gene, CDR1 is MNHEY and CDR2 is SMNVEV (reference sequence). V lost 4 bases, J lost 0 bases, and 8 bases stayed unmatched. CDR3: CASSSGLAGPFSYNEQFF. The CDR3 DNA is TGTGCCAGCAGTTCCGGACTAGCGGGCCCCTTCTCCTACAATGAGCAGTTCTTC.

This clone is a singleton in its sample. The chain employs TRBV7-2 and TRBJ2-2; 7 positions agree with TRBD2. The germline V gene has CDR1 SGHTA and CDR2 FQGNSA. Trimming took 3 bases from V and 4 from J; bases not matched to a gene: 8. The CDR3 is made up of 16 amino acids. CDR3 nucleotides: TGTGCCAGCAGCTTCCCTAAGGGAGGGCGCACCGGGGAGCTGTTTTTT. Its translation is CASSFPKGGRTGELFF.

The rearrangement joins TRBV28 to TRBJ2-7; a weak D match, TRBD2 (5 bases). The CDR3 extends over 13 amino acids. Trimming stripped 2 bases from V and 1 base from J, with 6 bases between. Germline values: CDR1 MDHEN, CDR2 SYDVKM. This CDR3 is CASSLGGSYEQYF. CDR3 DNA sequence: TGTGCCAGCAGTTTAGGAGGATCCTACGAGCAGTACTTC.